What follows is one T cell receptor (beta chain) and its context. Replicate PCRs for sorted subsets used roughly 200 ng DNA; this equaled 25,000 to 30,000 T cell genomes. Some clones are missing from TCRdb's copy, which holds only in-frame ones; the method was immunoSEQ multiplex PCR. The sample holds 850,000 to 1,200,000 clones, about 74% seen once. These data are taken from a study of shared clonotypes between healthy human individuals. Study details: Each donor had three CD4 naive, three CD4 memory, two CD8 naive and one CD8 memory plate.

Only Caucasian adults living in Nashville, Tennessee served as donors. The V gene lost 6 bases and the J gene lost 0 bases, with 11 bases spanning the gap. CDR3 length: 14 residues. CDR1 is LGHNT and CDR2 is FRNRAP in the germline V gene. The receptor was derived from a man between 18 and 29 years old in good health. The chain joins TRBV12-5 to TRBJ1-1, with D unresolved. The specimen sequenced was memory CD4+ T cells sorted from blood. Subset denoted: CD45RA-negative fraction. The CDR3 region is CASGKETVNTEAFF. The CDR3 DNA is TGTGCTAGTGGCAAAGAAACAGTGAACACTGAAGCTTTCTTT.